This T cell receptor (beta chain) was documented in a study of CXCR3-negative and CXCR3-positive naive CD8 T cells. The study's findings and limits: Memory cells differed in TRBV-TRBJ usage, but naive CXCR3-negative and CXCR3-positive cells had similar usage. TRB CDR3 properties indicated TCR strength, while surface CD5 was similar across naive subsets. Cryopreserved cells partially lost CXCR3 expression, and fresh PBMCs were used in most assays. Similarly elevated diversity marked both naive subsets, with memory CD8+ cells showing far lower diversity.

The TRB libraries of cDNA were built by UMI-labeled 5' RACE. TCRdb reanalyzed the 5' RACE reads, giving one entry per CDR3 protein sequence and no DNA. In total, the table holds about 56,000 distinct CDR3 sequences. Germline CDR1 and CDR2: SQVTM and ANQGSEA. The CDR3 extends over 12 amino acids. To note about this clonotype: Its target is not known.

This receptor was identified in a human donor in good health. Some clones in this sample may be carry-over from other donors' samples. This sequence joins TRBV29-1 and TRBJ2-7. The source material was memory CD8+ T cells from blood. The CDR3: CSVEVRVHEQYF.